This is a list of T cell receptor beta chains from one sample in a study of identical twins. From the 5' RACE reads, TCRdb called clonotypes with MiXCR, one entry per CDR3 protein. The table includes under 250,000 distinct CDR3 sequences, around 8% detected once. This sample also appeared in a second study, on yellow fever vaccine responses in identical twins.

Sequencing was performed on memory (CD45RO+) T cells sorted from blood. The origin of the receptors is a young woman in good health. CDR3s leave out the opening cysteine and the closing phenylalanine or tryptophan.

V gene: TRBV24-1
CDR3 protein: ATSDAVGQGSQPQH

V gene: TRBV20-1
CDR3 protein: SAAATSVITDTQY

V gene: TRBV7-2
CDR3 protein: ASSLGWGMTDTQY

V gene: TRBV19
CDR3 protein: ASSTPRQGVGKETQY

V gene: TRBV30
CDR3 protein: AWTPRSFYEQF

V gene: TRBV7-6
CDR3 protein: ASSGVPAGANVLT

V gene: TRBV28
CDR3 protein: ASSPDFYNEQF

V gene: TRBV28
CDR3 protein: ASSLVKGTLGKNIQY

V gene: TRBV28
CDR3 protein: ASNRVRTDTQY

V gene: TRBV29-1
CDR3 protein: SVGNTEAF

V gene: TRBV11-2
CDR3 protein: ASSLEAGKGSYNEQF

V gene: TRBV20-1
CDR3 protein: SARDPAFSTDTQY

V gene: TRBV12-3/TRBV12-4
CDR3 protein: ASSLSGEQY

V gene: TRBV6-6
CDR3 protein: ASGLIGGETQY

V gene: TRBV20-1
CDR3 protein: SASGERLAGATDTQY

V gene: TRBV11-2
CDR3 protein: ASSLLRPSGANVLT

V gene: TRBV5-6
CDR3 protein: ASSLGRITEAF

V gene: TRBV6-1
CDR3 protein: ASRHRTSGSSYNEQF

V gene: TRBV12-3/TRBV12-4
CDR3 protein: ASSGFRTGNSPLH

V gene: TRBV14
CDR3 protein: ASSQEVQLGTQY

V gene: TRBV4-3
CDR3 protein: ASSQERFSIYGYT

V gene: TRBV28
CDR3 protein: ASSLWGGNTGELF

V gene: TRBV20-1
CDR3 protein: SARAPGDRQPQH

V gene: TRBV6-5
CDR3 protein: ASSYSTSTDTQY

V gene: TRBV28
CDR3 protein: ASSTPPGWGERTGELF

V gene: TRBV15
CDR3 protein: ATSGTATRNQPQH

V gene: TRBV3-1
CDR3 protein: ASSQDPGHSYEQY

V gene: TRBV6-1
CDR3 protein: ASSESGQSSGYT

V gene: TRBV12-3/TRBV12-4
CDR3 protein: ASSFYKDSNTGELF

V gene: TRBV20-1
CDR3 protein: SASAQGAEAF

V gene: TRBV12-3/TRBV12-4
CDR3 protein: ASSRAILEQF

V gene: TRBV12-3/TRBV12-4
CDR3 protein: ASSLAGGPIYEQY

V gene: TRBV7-6
CDR3 protein: ASSLGRNTEAF

V gene: TRBV4-3
CDR3 protein: SAAKNIQY

V gene: TRBV7-3
CDR3 protein: ASSQAGGAATGELF

V gene: TRBV15
CDR3 protein: ATSRDRRGRNTGELF

V gene: TRBV7-9
CDR3 protein: ASSLAGDTGELF

V gene: TRBV10-3
CDR3 protein: AISESPQDTGELF

V gene: TRBV12-3/TRBV12-4
CDR3 protein: ASSQGSSPLH

V gene: TRBV5-1
CDR3 protein: ASSSDVALNTGELF

V gene: TRBV20-1
CDR3 protein: SARVRLAGAFVTEQF

V gene: TRBV5-1
CDR3 protein: ASSRTGTGNNEQF

V gene: TRBV2
CDR3 protein: ASSASGTGGSYTYEQY

V gene: TRBV29-1
CDR3 protein: SVVWPTSAETQY

V gene: TRBV20-1
CDR3 protein: SAQIGTGATEAF

V gene: TRBV6-1
CDR3 protein: ASTPSLQGGTDTQY

V gene: TRBV20-1
CDR3 protein: SVPTGANEKLF

V gene: TRBV5-1
CDR3 protein: ASSRGRDTGELF

V gene: TRBV20-1
CDR3 protein: SARDGGRLGEQY

V gene: TRBV15
CDR3 protein: ATSMGDKNIQY

V gene: TRBV6-2/TRBV6-3
CDR3 protein: ASSPAGTAEETQY

V gene: TRBV15
CDR3 protein: ATSRDKGFLDNEQF

V gene: TRBV7-2
CDR3 protein: ASSSLVAKNIQY